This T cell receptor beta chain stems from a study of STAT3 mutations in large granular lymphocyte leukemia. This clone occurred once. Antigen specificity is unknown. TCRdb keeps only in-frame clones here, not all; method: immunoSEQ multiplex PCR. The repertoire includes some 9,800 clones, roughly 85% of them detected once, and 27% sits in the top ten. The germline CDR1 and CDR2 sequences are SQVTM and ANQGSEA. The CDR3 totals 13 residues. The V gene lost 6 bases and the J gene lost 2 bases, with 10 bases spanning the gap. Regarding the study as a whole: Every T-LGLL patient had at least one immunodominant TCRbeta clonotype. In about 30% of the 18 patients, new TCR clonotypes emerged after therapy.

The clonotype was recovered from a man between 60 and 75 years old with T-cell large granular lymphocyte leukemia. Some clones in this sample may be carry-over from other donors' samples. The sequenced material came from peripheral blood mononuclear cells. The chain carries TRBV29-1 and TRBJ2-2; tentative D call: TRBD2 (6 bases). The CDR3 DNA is TGCAGCGTCGTAGCGGTAAACACCGGGGAGCTGTTTTTT. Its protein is CSVVAVNTGELFF.